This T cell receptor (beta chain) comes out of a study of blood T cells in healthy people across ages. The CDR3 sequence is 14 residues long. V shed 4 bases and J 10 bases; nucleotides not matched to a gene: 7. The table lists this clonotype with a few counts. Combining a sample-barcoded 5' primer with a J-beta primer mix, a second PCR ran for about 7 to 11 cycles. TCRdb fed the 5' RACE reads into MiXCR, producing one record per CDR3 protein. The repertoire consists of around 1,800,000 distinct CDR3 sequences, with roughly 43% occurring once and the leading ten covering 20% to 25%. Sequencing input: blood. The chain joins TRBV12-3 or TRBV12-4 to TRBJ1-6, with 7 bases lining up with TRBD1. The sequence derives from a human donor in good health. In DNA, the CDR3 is TGTGCCAGCAGTTCGACAGGGTATTACTCACCCCTCCACTTT. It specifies CASSSTGYYSPLHF.